A selection of T cell receptor beta chains follows, all from one sample in a study of cytomegalovirus exposure and HLA in healthy donors. The table came from immunoSEQ multiplex PCR; TCRdb's copy has only in-frame clones and leaves some out. This table has roughly 120,000 clones, 69% appearing once. The source material was PBMCs. The receptors originated from a woman aged 70-85 years in good health and CMV-seropositive. Both conserved end residues are part of each CDR3. The order of the fields is J gene, D gene, V gene, CDR3 length, clone size, CDR3 protein, CDR3 DNA. D genes are given only for firm matches. Clone size is not always given. Where it is, it says once, few, many or a class for expanded clones.

TRBJ2-6	.	TRBV6-4	15	.	CASSAQGSGANVLTF	TGTGCCAGCAGTGCACAGGGCTCCGGGGCCAACGTCCTGACTTTC
TRBJ2-1	.	TRBV5-1	15	.	CASSLSLGGRNEQFF	TGCGCCAGCAGCTTGAGTCTCGGAGGGCGCAATGAGCAGTTCTTC
TRBJ1-3	.	TRBV28	14	.	CASFRGGIGNTIYF	TGTGCCAGCTTCCGAGGGGGAATTGGAAACACCATATATTTT
TRBJ1-1	.	TRBV19	12	.	CASMQINTEAFF	TGTGCCAGTATGCAGATCAACACTGAAGCTTTCTTT
TRBJ2-5	.	TRBV25-1	14	.	CASSPRNSFETQYF	TGTGCCAGCTCCCCTCGGAATAGCTTCGAGACCCAGTACTTC
TRBJ1-4	TRBD1	TRBV30	14	.	CAWRGTGGNEKLFF	TGTGCCTGGAGGGGGACAGGGGGTAATGAAAAACTGTTTTTT
TRBJ2-7	TRBD2	TRBV30	14	.	CAWSVTSVLYEQYF	TGTGCCTGGAGTGTTACTAGCGTACTCTACGAGCAGTACTTC
TRBJ1-1	TRBD1	TRBV19	14	.	CASTTRQGGTEAFF	TGTGCCAGTACCACAAGACAGGGAGGAACTGAAGCTTTCTTT
TRBJ1-5	TRBD1	TRBV6-5	15	.	CASSYSGTGSQPQHF	TGTGCCAGCAGTTACTCAGGGACAGGGAGTCAGCCCCAGCATTTT
TRBJ1-4	.	TRBV30	14	.	CAWNVGGRREKLFF	TGTGCCTGGAACGTGGGGGGGCGCAGGGAAAAACTGTTTTTT
TRBJ1-4	TRBD1	TRBV4-2	14	.	CASSQGQGAEKLFF	TGTGCCAGCAGCCAAGGTCAGGGGGCCGAAAAACTGTTTTTT
TRBJ2-1	TRBD1	TRBV12-5	15	.	CASGLGDRDYNEQFF	TGTGCTAGTGGTTTGGGGGACAGGGACTACAATGAGCAGTTCTTC
TRBJ2-1	TRBD2	TRBV7-6	16	.	CASSLEAGLTYNEQFF	TGTGCCAGCAGCTTAGAAGCGGGACTCACCTACAATGAGCAGTTCTTC
TRBJ2-7	TRBD2	TRBV25-1	15	.	CASSELASGGYEQYF	TGTGCCAGCAGTGAATTAGCTAGCGGGGGGTACGAGCAGTACTTC
TRBJ1-1	TRBD1	TRBV6-1	16	.	CASSASGQGMRTEAFF	TGTGCCAGCAGTGCATCGGGACAGGGCATGAGGACTGAAGCTTTCTTT
TRBJ1-4	.	TRBV6-5	14	.	CASSYSKGDEKLFF	TGTGCCAGCAGTTACTCGAAGGGAGATGAAAAACTGTTTTTT
TRBJ1-1	TRBD1	TRBV11-2	16	.	CASRIAGGYMNTEAFF	TGTGCCAGCAGAATAGCAGGGGGCTACATGAACACTGAAGCTTTCTTT
TRBJ1-1	.	TRBV6-1	13	.	CASTRQTNTEAFF	TGTGCCAGCACTAGACAGACGAACACTGAAGCTTTCTTT
TRBJ2-3	TRBD2	TRBV30	16	.	CAWRWWGGGPTDTQYF	TGTGCCTGGAGATGGTGGGGCGGGGGACCCACAGATACGCAGTATTTT
TRBJ2-1	TRBD2	TRBV4-1	19	.	CASSQVPGTSGGNYNEQFF	TGCGCCAGCAGCCAAGTTCCCGGGACTAGCGGGGGCAACTACAATGAGCAGTTCTTC
TRBJ2-7	.	TRBV2	13	few	CASSESRLHEQYF	TGTGCCAGCAGTGAATCGAGGCTCCACGAGCAGTACTTC
TRBJ1-5	TRBD1	TRBV7-9	15	.	CASSLGTGGPQPQHF	TGTGCCAGCAGCTTGGGGACAGGGGGCCCTCAGCCCCAGCATTTT
TRBJ1-1	TRBD1	TRBV6-6	15	.	CASSYRGTGTTEAFF	TGTGCCAGCAGTTACAGGGGGACAGGGACCACTGAAGCTTTCTTT
TRBJ1-6	.	TRBV6-5	15	few	CASRPGLIHNSPLHF	TGTGCCAGCAGGCCCGGACTCATCCATAATTCACCCCTCCACTTT
TRBJ1-3	TRBD1	TRBV6-5	15	few	CASSREQGIGNTIYF	TGTGCCAGCAGTAGGGAACAGGGGATTGGAAACACCATATATTTT
TRBJ1-4	.	TRBV11-3	17	few	CASSLVGRGGLDEKLFF	TGTGCCAGCAGCTTAGTGGGAAGGGGGGGTCTGGACGAAAAACTGTTTTTT
TRBJ2-5	TRBD2	TRBV19	16	.	CASSKASGGFWETQYF	TGTGCCAGTAGTAAGGCTAGCGGGGGATTTTGGGAGACCCAGTACTTC
TRBJ2-3	.	TRBV18	16	.	CASSPRIAGDTDTQYF	TGTGCCAGCTCACCACGTATCGCAGGGGACACAGATACGCAGTATTTT
TRBJ2-7	TRBD1	TRBV14	14	.	CASSLWDRSYEQYF	TGTGCCAGCAGCCTATGGGACAGGTCCTACGAGCAGTACTTC
TRBJ1-6	.	TRBV18	15	once	CASSPTGLQNSPLHF	TGTGCCAGCTCACCAACCGGTCTTCAAAATTCACCCCTCCACTTT
TRBJ2-5	.	TRBV7-9	16	.	CASSLISFRGGETQYF	TGTGCCAGCAGCCTCATTAGCTTCCGGGGTGGAGAGACCCAGTACTTC
TRBJ2-7	TRBD2	TRBV18	16	.	CASSPQGTSPLNEQYF	TGTGCCAGCTCACCCCAGGGGACTAGTCCCCTCAACGAGCAGTACTTC
TRBJ2-5	.	TRBV6-5	15	.	CASSYSGTAPETQYF	TGTGCCAGCAGTTACTCCGGGACTGCCCCAGAGACCCAGTACTTC
TRBJ1-4	.	TRBV18	15	once	CASSPPRDTAEKLFF	TGTGCCAGCTCACCACCCCGGGACACTGCTGAAAAACTGTTTTTT
TRBJ2-1	TRBD1	TRBV18	13	.	CASSPGTGNEQFF	TGTGCCAGCTCACCAGGGACAGGTAATGAGCAGTTCTTC
TRBJ2-1	.	TRBV9	15	.	CASSVGGATYNEQFF	TGTGCCAGCTCGGTAGGGGGGGCGACCTACAATGAGCAGTTCTTC
TRBJ2-6	.	TRBV19	16	.	CASSIAVSSGANVLTF	TGTGCCAGTAGTATCGCAGTCTCCTCTGGGGCCAACGTCCTGACTTTC
TRBJ2-3	TRBD1	TRBV7-2	15	.	CASSPLRTGGDTQYF	TGTGCCAGCAGCCCATTAAGGACAGGTGGGGATACGCAGTATTTT
TRBJ1-6	.	TRBV6-1	14	.	CASSAGVGNSPLHF	TGTGCCAGCAGTGCAGGGGTTGGAAATTCACCCCTCCACTTT
TRBJ1-2	TRBD1	TRBV19	15	.	CASREGTGTFYGYTF	TGTGCCAGTAGGGAAGGGACAGGAACTTTTTATGGCTACACCTTC
TRBJ1-2	.	TRBV2	16	once	CASTEKELVGVDGYTF	TGTGCCAGCACCGAAAAGGAATTAGTCGGGGTAGATGGCTACACCTTC
TRBJ2-5	.	TRBV30	13	.	CAWSVQGRETQYF	TGTGCCTGGAGTGTACAGGGCAGGGAGACCCAGTACTTC
TRBJ1-1	.	TRBV5-4	14	.	CASSLAGRNTEAFF	TGTGCCAGCAGCTTGGCGGGGAGAAACACTGAAGCTTTCTTT
TRBJ2-3	.	TRBV11-2	11	once	CASSTQDTQYF	TGTGCCAGCAGCACGCAGGATACGCAGTATTTT
TRBJ1-1	TRBD1	TRBV9	12	.	CASGQGNTEAFF	TGTGCCAGCGGACAGGGGAACACTGAAGCTTTCTTT
TRBJ2-1	.	TRBV30	14	.	CAWSLSGDTMRQFF	TGTGCCTGGAGTTTGAGCGGGGACACAATGAGGCAGTTCTTC
TRBJ2-7	.	TRBV29-1	12	once	CSAGLSGYEQYF	TGCAGCGCGGGACTTTCGGGGTACGAGCAGTACTTC
TRBJ1-6	TRBD1	TRBV5-6	12	.	CASSRDSSPLHF	TGTGCCAGCAGTCGGGACAGTTCACCCCTCCACTTT
TRBJ2-7	TRBD1	TRBV6-1	14	.	CAASDLRTGGEQYF	TGTGCCGCCTCAGACCTTCGGACAGGGGGCGAGCAGTACTTC
TRBJ2-5	TRBD1	TRBV30	14	.	CAWEAGTGGQTQYF	TGTGCCTGGGAAGCCGGGACAGGAGGGCAGACCCAGTACTTC
TRBJ2-5	.	TRBV7-7	15	.	CASSLAGGPGETQYF	TGTGCCAGCAGCTTAGCTGGAGGGCCTGGCGAGACCCAGTACTTC
TRBJ1-4	TRBD1	TRBV5-1	15	.	CASRDRGTADEKLFF	TGCGCCAGCCGGGACAGGGGAACGGCGGATGAAAAACTGTTTTTT
TRBJ2-7	TRBD1	TRBV29-1	13	.	CSVVGQGIGEQYF	TGCAGCGTTGTGGGACAGGGGATAGGAGAGCAGTACTTC
TRBJ1-2	.	TRBV4-3	14	.	CASSQERRLDGYTF	TGCGCCAGCAGCCAAGAGCGCAGGCTGGATGGCTACACCTTC
TRBJ2-7	.	TRBV15	16	few	CATSREGRATSHEQYF	TGTGCCACCAGCAGAGAGGGTAGGGCGACTAGTCACGAGCAGTACTTC
TRBJ2-2	TRBD1	TRBV5-1	15	.	CASSLNTGVGGELFF	TGCGCCAGCAGCTTGAATACAGGGGTTGGCGGGGAGCTGTTTTTT
TRBJ1-1	.	TRBV7-8	15	.	CASSPRPAGDTEAFF	TGTGCCAGCAGCCCTAGACCGGCCGGGGACACTGAAGCTTTCTTT
TRBJ2-2	TRBD1	TRBV4-1	19	once	CASSPQRGGTGPNTGELFF	TGCGCCAGCAGCCCCCAGAGGGGGGGGACAGGGCCGAACACCGGGGAGCTGTTTTTT
TRBJ1-5	.	TRBV10-3	14	.	CAISDPSGGQPQHF	TGTGCCATCAGTGACCCCTCGGGGGGTCAGCCCCAGCATTTT